What follows describes a single TCR beta chain. There is no known antigen for this receptor. Per-base qualities were not stored, and no clone one base away is much larger. Whole blood was collected in K2EDTA tubes by collaborating institutions according to the institutions' own protocols. Collaborator samples were shipped for TCRbeta analysis as frozen whole blood, isolated PBMCs, or DNA extracted from either sample type. The data were obtained in a study of blood T cell repertoires in COVID-19 (dated by TCRdb to about 2020). About the full investigation: The collaborator samples originated in the United States, Italy and Spain and spanned the acute and convalescent phases of COVID-19. The material from the prospective study consisted of cDNA or gDNA derived from T cells, B-cell-depleted T cells, or PBMCs. Deeply sampled blood TCRbeta repertoires from subjects exposed to, actively infected with, or recovered from COVID-19 were included in the dataset. The repertoires were made available in a free public database intended to serve as a resource for research on the immune response to SARS-CoV-2. The samples were drawn from two sources: the first 160 participants of the ongoing ImmuneRACE study, and over 1,000 subjects contributed by 6 global collaborators. The sample metadata nearly always contained a de-identified subject ID, COVID-19 status, age in years and sex. Where HLA class I and class II types were available, the types were taken from metadata supplied by the sample provider, not from assay-based typing. Broad study findings and their caveats: Clinical and demographic metadata were provided uncurated, with the amount varying by source and participant.

Trimming takes 1 base from V and 7 bases from J, and the germline ends sit 11 bases apart. The CDR3 contains 15 residues, cysteine and phenylalanine counted. The entry retains the CDR3 DNA only, 45 bases that are in frame from base 1. The germline V gene (reference sequence) specifies LGHDT as CDR1 and YNNKEL as CDR2. TCRbeta CDR3 regions were amplified from genomic DNA by means of the immunoSEQ Assay, a bias-controlled multiplex PCR. Concerning the study's data processing: The number of nucleated cells in each sample was estimated by amplification of reference gene primers within the assay. To quantify the absolute abundance of each unique TCRbeta CDR3 rearrangement, sequence reads were collapsed and filtered. For each sample, productive Simpson clonality was calculated as the square root of Simpson's diversity index over productive rearrangements. TCRdb retrieved this table from immuneACCESS and kept in-frame rearrangements only. Not all clones are present; in checked studies, unresolved V genes account for under half, and no reason is known for the remainder. The V and J calls and clone size were taken over from that table, and D and trimming were inferred from the DNA. The sample table lists tens of thousands of clones, 86% of them with a count of one. Approximately 25% of the sample is held by the ten biggest clonotypes.

The chain was built from TRBV3-1 (or the pseudogene TRBV3-2) and TRBJ1-6; the D region possibly corresponds to TRBD1 (6 bases align). This sequence was found in a human donor with active COVID-19. The donor label of this sample is uncertain. What was sequenced was peripheral blood. The sequence in DNA is TGTGCCAGCAGCCAAGGGGGGGGGCGAAATTCACCCCTCCACTTT. This sequence encodes CASSQGGGRNSPLHF.